What follows are 3 T cell receptor beta chains derived from one specimen sequenced in a study of cytomegalovirus exposure and HLA in healthy donors. Vbeta (60) and Jbeta (13) primers were used in the PCR. Sequencing was performed with immunoSEQ multiplex PCR; in TCRdb, only in-frame clones are kept and a portion is missing. In the table there are 95,000 to 150,000 clones, 75% to 90% of which are singletons. The sample consisted of PBMCs. The receptors come from a man in his fifties in good health and CMV-seronegative.

This clone was counted only a few times. The V call is TRBV28, the J call TRBJ2-2, with D tentatively TRBD1 (6 bases). V was shortened by 5 bases and J by 7 bases, with 14 bases between the two germline ends. The CDR3 loop spans 14 amino acids. Germline values: CDR1 MDHEN, CDR2 SYDVKM. CDR3 bases: TGTGCCAGCAGTGTCAACAGGGATTTCGGGGAGCTGTTTTTT. Its protein product is CASSVNRDFGELFF. The full variable domain, completed using reference TRBV28 and TRBJ2-2, is DVKVTQSSRYLVKRTGEKVFLECVQDMDHENMFWYRQDPGLGLRLIYFSYDVKMKEKGDIPEGYSVSREKKERFSLILESASTNQTSMYLCASSVNRDFGELFFGEGSRLTVL.

This chain uses TRBV19 with TRBJ2-2, with TRBD2 matching 11 bases. This CDR3 spans 16 amino acids. Germline V lookup: CDR1 LNHDA, CDR2 SQIVND (reference sequence). The V gene end was trimmed by 5 bases and the J gene end by 5 bases; junction bases not matched to a gene: 7. The CDR3 DNA is TGTGCCAGTAGTCCCCGACTAGCGGGGCGGACCGGGGAGCTGTTTTTT. Its protein product is CASSPRLAGRTGELFF.

The V and J genes are TRBV5-4 and TRBJ2-5; D may be TRBD2 (5 bases). Trimming cost V 0 bases and J 5 bases, with 11 bases left between them. Per germline, CDR1 SGHNT and CDR2 YYREEE (reference sequence). This CDR3 spans 14 amino acids. CDR3 in DNA: TGTGCCAGCAGCTTGGGACGGGGTAGCGAGACCCAGTACTTC. This sequence encodes CASSLGRGSETQYF.